The clone carrying this T cell receptor (beta chain) was seen many times. Its target is unknown. Via the markers CD45RO/CCR7/CD25/CD127/CD95/CD27, stem cell-like memory, regulatory, central memory and naive CD4+ cells were sorted. Expressed TCRB transcripts got sequenced, as all isolated RNA was reverse transcribed. The repertoire was sequenced with immunoSEQ multiplex PCR; TCRdb's copy has only in-frame clones and lacks some. The table includes roughly 300,000 clones, approximately 8.2% detected once. The data are from a study of beta chain features in type 1 diabetes. Regarding the study as a whole: Shortening of TCRB CDR3s, moderate but significant, appeared in all four CD4+ subsets of Type 1 diabetes patients.

The germline gives CDR1 MGHDK, CDR2 SYGVNS. The CDR3 spans 14 residues. V was trimmed by 1 base and J by 5 bases, leaving 8 bases between them. Sample: central memory CD4+ T cells from blood. The TCR was taken from a woman under 30 in good health. The genes are TRBV25-1 and TRBJ1-4, with D tentatively TRBD1 (6 bases). CDR3 residues: CASSESGANEKLFF. The CDR3 nucleotides read TGTGCCAGCAGTGAATCAGGGGCGAATGAAAAACTGTTTTTT.